This T cell receptor beta chain emerged from a study of blood T cell repertoires in COVID-19. About the study: From T cells, B-cell-depleted T cells, or PBMCs came the material, which was cDNA or gDNA.

Libraries were prepared by immunoSEQ multiplex PCR; TCRdb keeps only in-frame clonotypes and omits some of them. Among some 250,000 clones listed, around 90% were seen once. Germline V lookup: CDR1 SGHDT, CDR2 YYEEEE. The CDR3 contains 18 residues. V was clipped by 2 bases and J by 0 bases, with 15 bases between them. The sample consisted of peripheral blood. This clonotype originated in a woman aged 35 to 49 who had recovered from COVID-19. This chain links TRBV5-6 with TRBJ2-6, with TRBD1 as a possible D gene (5 bases). The CDR3, as DNA: TGTGCCAGCAGCTTAAGAGGACAACTCAGCTCTGGGGCCAACGTCCTGACTTTC. As protein: CASSLRGQLSSGANVLTF.